The 18 T cell receptor beta chains reported below all come from one sample, sequenced in a study of T cells in Graves' hyperthyroidism and ophthalmopathy. TCR beta CDR3 sequences were amplified from RNA transcripts. RT-PCR in the first round (using the HTBI primer set) targeted the TCR CDR3. One entry per CDR3 protein results from TCRdb running MiXCR on the multiplex PCR reads. The sample records approximately 590,000 distinct CDR3 sequences, around 45% being singletons. Sequenced material: peripheral blood or thyroid tissue (not recorded which). These receptors came from a woman aged 18-29 years with Graves' hyperthyroidism.

This clonotype was recorded at least ten times. The chain has TRBV7-2 and TRBJ2-6; D is possibly TRBD2 (5 bases). The germline V and J ends were trimmed by 10 bases and 2 bases, with 12 bases remaining between them. Germline V gene data show CDR1 as SGHTA and CDR2 as FQGNSA. The length of the CDR3 is 14 residues. DNA of the CDR3: TGTGCCACCCCGGGAACAGCTGGGGCCAACGTCCTGACTTTC. It specifies CATPGTAGANVLTF.

This clonotype occurred a few times. Written as DNA, the CDR3 is TGTGCCAGCACCCTGACAGCTAACTATGGCTACACCTTC. Protein product: CASTLTANYGYTF. The chain links TRBV12-3 or TRBV12-4 to TRBJ1-2; the D gene is possibly TRBD1 (5 bases). V dropped 7 bases and J dropped 0 bases, with 9 bases sitting between them. CDR3 length equals 13 residues.

Concerning this clonotype: At one end, the junction sequence differs from germline, possibly due to a read error. The chain employs TRBV10-3 and TRBJ1-1, with 7 bases matching TRBD1. The CDR3 runs 14 residues. Germline-derived CDR1 and CDR2 are ENHRY and SYGVKD. In nucleotides, the CDR3 is TGTGCCACCCTCAGGGACAGCGGGATCACTGAGGCTTTCTTT. Its protein is CATLRDSGITEAFF.

Worth noting for this clonotype: One end of the junction does not line up with germline, which may come from a read error. The chain employs TRBV25-1 and TRBJ2-2; possibly TRBD1 or TRBD2 for D (5 bases each). The CDR3 is 17 residues long. The germline gives CDR1 MGHDK, CDR2 SYGVNS. CDR3 in DNA: TGTACCAGCAGGCAACCCCGGCTGGGACGGAACACCGGGGAGCTGTTTTTT. Protein sequence: CTSRQPRLGRNTGELFF.

This chain connects TRBV11-2 to TRBJ1-5; D perhaps matches TRBD1 (5 bases). This CDR3 has 13 residues. Per germline, CDR1 SGHAT and CDR2 FQNNGV. V lost 1 base and J 9 bases, leaving 10 bases between the germline ends. Here the CDR3 reads CASSLGGGPPQHF. In DNA, the CDR3 is TGTGCCAGCAGCTTAGGGGGGGGACCGCCCCAGCATTTT.

J is TRBJ2-5 and V is TRBV20-1; perhaps TRBD2 as D (6 bases). Germline V gene sequence: CDR1 DFQATT, CDR2 SNEGSKA (reference sequence). Between the trimmed V and J ends, which lost 2 bases and 5 bases, there was a span of 15 bases. This CDR3 has 14 residues. The CDR3 loop is CSARRAGRIETQYF. The CDR3 nucleotides are TGCAGTGCTAGACGGGCAGGGAGGATTGAGACCCAGTACTTC.

The sample holds a few counts of this clonotype. The rearrangement links TRBV12-3 or TRBV12-4 to TRBJ2-5; D gene ambiguous. The CDR3 is made up of 14 amino acids. Trimming left V 7 bases short and J 1 base short, with 13 bases between. CDR3 protein: CASTPLRSQETQYF. The CDR3 nucleotides are TGTGCCAGCACCCCACTGAGATCCCAAGAGACCCAGTACTTC.

Concerning this clonotype itself: Since the CDR3 does not end with the conserved phenylalanine or tryptophan, this likely comes from a read error. The limits of the CDR3 on the DNA are not certain, so only TCRdb's listed CDR3 is given. The V call is TRBV5-1, the J call TRBJ2-5. Ends included, the CDR3 has 12 residues. Germline CDR1 SGHRS, CDR2 YFSETQ. CDR3 protein: CASSLAKADPNT.

This clonotype appeared a few times. V usage is TRBV2 and J usage is TRBJ2-5; possibly TRBD1 for D (5 bases). The length of the CDR3 is 13 residues. The germline V gene has CDR1 SNHLY and CDR2 FYNNEI. V shed 5 bases and J shed 3 bases, with 10 bases lying between them. In nucleotides, the CDR3 is TGTGCCAGCAGTTTGGACATTAAAGAGACCCAGTACTTC. This encodes CASSLDIKETQYF.

This clonotype was detected a few times. V gene TRBV19 combines with J gene TRBJ2-5, with D perhaps matching TRBD2 (6 bases). CDR1 and CDR2 from the germline V gene are LNHDA and SQIVND (reference sequence). V lost 6 bases, J lost 2 bases, and 13 bases lay in between. CDR3 length equals 14 residues. The CDR3 here is CASSVPGVQETQYF. CDR3 sequence (DNA): TGTGCCAGTAGCGTGCCGGGAGTACAAGAGACCCAGTACTTC. The full variable domain, completed using reference TRBV19 and TRBJ2-5, is DGGITQSPKYLFRKEGQNVTLSCEQNLNHDAMYWYRQDPGQGLRLIYYSQIVNDFQKGDIAEGYSVSREKKESFPLTVTSAQKNPTAFYLCASSVPGVQETQYFGPGTRLLVL.

This clonotype was counted between two and nine times. V and J are TRBV19 and TRBJ2-5; TRBD1 matches at 9 bases. The junction had 6 bases not matched to a gene; V was cut back by 7 bases and J by 3 bases. The germline V gene has CDR1 LNHDA and CDR2 SQIVND (reference sequence). The CDR3 has 14 amino acids. The CDR3 loop is CASTAGQGKETQYF. The CDR3 DNA reads as TGTGCCAGTACCGCGGGACAGGGTAAAGAGACCCAGTACTTC.

The chain uses TRBV4-1 and TRBJ1-5; 9 bases fit TRBD1. With 5 bases clipped from V and 3 bases from J, the junction kept 5 bases outside the gene matches. The CDR3 totals 15 residues. Germline loops: CDR1 MGHRA, CDR2 YSYEKL. The CDR3 DNA is TGCGCCAGCAGCACGGGACAGGGAAACAATCAGCCCCAGCATTTT. It codes for CASSTGQGNNQPQHF.

The chain combines TRBV2 with TRBJ2-5; 8 bases align to TRBD1. Losses at the gene ends were 6 bases for V and 5 bases for J; bases not matched to a gene: 17. The CDR3 length is 17 residues. The germline V gene has CDR1 SNHLY and CDR2 FYNNEI. The CDR3 DNA reads as TGTGCCAGCAGGGCGGACAGGGATCTACCAACCAGGGAGACCCAGTACTTC. It codes for CASRADRDLPTRETQYF. Together with reference TRBV2 and TRBJ2-5, the CDR3 gives the full variable domain: EPEVTQTPSHQVTQMGQEVILRCVPISNHLYFYWYRQILGQKVEFLVSFYNNEISEKSEIFDDQFSVERPDGSNFTLKIRSTKLEDSAMYFCASRADRDLPTRETQYFGPGTRLLVL.

The V and J genes are TRBV10-3 and TRBJ2-2; D may be TRBD1 or TRBD2 (5 bases each). Trimming cost V 4 bases and J 4 bases, with 16 bases left between them. From germline, CDR1 is ENHRY and CDR2 SYGVKD. This CDR3 is 16 amino acids long. CDR3 DNA: TGTGCCATCAGTGGGGACCTTACCGAAGGCACCGGGGAGCTGTTTTTT. This sequence encodes CAISGDLTEGTGELFF.

This clonotype was recorded many times. The chain joins TRBV4-2 to TRBJ1-5; weak D call: TRBD1 (6 bases). CDR3 length equals 13 residues. V lost 1 base and J 7 bases, leaving 8 bases between the germline ends. Germline-derived CDR1 and CDR2 are LGHNA and YNFKEQ. CDR3 in DNA: TGTGCCAGCAGCCAAGTAGGGGGACAGCCCCAGCATTTT. Translating it yields CASSQVGGQPQHF.

The genes are TRBV6-5 and TRBJ1-2, with 7 positions matching TRBD1. Germline V gives CDR1 MNHEY, CDR2 SVGAGI. The CDR3 has 14 residues. Trimming cost V 7 bases and J 0 bases; bases outside gene matches: 5. DNA of the CDR3: TGTGCCAGCAACGACAGGGTAGCTAACTATGGCTACACCTTC. Its translation is CASNDRVANYGYTF.

This chain connects TRBV9 to TRBJ2-5; TRBD2 aligns across 15 bases. The end of the DNA fits TRBJ2-1 better, so the J call may be wrong. The germline CDR1 and CDR2 sequences are SGDLS and YYNGEE. This CDR3 comprises 14 residues. The CDR3 loop reads CASSEGTSGRTQFF. The CDR3 DNA sequence: TGTGCCAGCAGCGAGGGGACTAGCGGGAGGACTCAGTTCTTC.

This clonotype was found a few times. The chain couples TRBV7-2 to TRBJ2-7; TRBD2 is a possible D gene (6 bases). The CDR3 covers 15 residues. Trimming took 5 bases from V and 0 from J, leaving 14 bases between them. Germline assignment: CDR1 SGHTA and CDR2 FQGNSA. The CDR3 nucleotides are TGTGCCAGCAGCCGTCCGGGGGTTAGCTCCTACGAGCAGTACTTC. Translation: CASSRPGVSSYEQYF.